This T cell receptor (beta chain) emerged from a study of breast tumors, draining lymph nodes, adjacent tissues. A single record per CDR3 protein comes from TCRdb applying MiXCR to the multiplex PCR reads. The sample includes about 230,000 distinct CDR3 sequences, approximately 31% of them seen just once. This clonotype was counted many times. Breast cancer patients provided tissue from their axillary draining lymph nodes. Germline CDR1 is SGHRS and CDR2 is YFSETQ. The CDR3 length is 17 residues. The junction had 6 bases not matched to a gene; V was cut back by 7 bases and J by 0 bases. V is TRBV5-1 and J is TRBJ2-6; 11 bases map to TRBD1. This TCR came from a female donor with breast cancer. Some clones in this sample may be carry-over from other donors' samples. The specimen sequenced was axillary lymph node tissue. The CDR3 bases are TGCGCCAGCCGACCCGGGACAGGGGGCTCTGGGGCCAACGTCCTGACTTTC. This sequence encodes CASRPGTGGSGANVLTF.